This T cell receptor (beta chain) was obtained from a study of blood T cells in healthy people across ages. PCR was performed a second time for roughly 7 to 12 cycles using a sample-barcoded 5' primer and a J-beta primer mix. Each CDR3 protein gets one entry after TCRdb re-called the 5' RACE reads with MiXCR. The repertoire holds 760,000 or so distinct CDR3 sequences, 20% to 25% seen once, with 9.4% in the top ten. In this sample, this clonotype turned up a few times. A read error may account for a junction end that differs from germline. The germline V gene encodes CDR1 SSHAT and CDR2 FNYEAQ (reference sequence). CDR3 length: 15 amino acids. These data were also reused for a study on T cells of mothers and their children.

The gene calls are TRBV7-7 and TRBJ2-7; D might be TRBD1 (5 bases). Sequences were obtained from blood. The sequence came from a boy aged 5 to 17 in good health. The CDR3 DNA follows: TGTGCTAGCAGCTTAGGGGTTAGTGCCCCCGACGAGCAGTACTTC. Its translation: CASSLGVSAPDEQYF.